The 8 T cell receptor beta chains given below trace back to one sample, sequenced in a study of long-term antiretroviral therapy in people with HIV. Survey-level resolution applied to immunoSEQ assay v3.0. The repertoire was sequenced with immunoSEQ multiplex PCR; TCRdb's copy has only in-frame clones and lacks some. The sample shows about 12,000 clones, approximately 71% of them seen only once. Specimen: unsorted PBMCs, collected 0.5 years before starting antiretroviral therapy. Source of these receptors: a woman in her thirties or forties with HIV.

Written as DNA, the CDR3 is TGCGCCAGCAGCCAGGGCAGGGCGGTTTCACCCCTCCACTTT. This sequence encodes CASSQGRAVSPLHF. This sequence joins TRBV4-3 and TRBJ1-6, with TRBD1 as a possible D gene (5 bases). Deletions cut 3 bases from V and 9 bases from J, with 12 bases between. CDR1 and CDR2 (germline): LGHNA, YSLEER. The CDR3 runs to 14 residues.

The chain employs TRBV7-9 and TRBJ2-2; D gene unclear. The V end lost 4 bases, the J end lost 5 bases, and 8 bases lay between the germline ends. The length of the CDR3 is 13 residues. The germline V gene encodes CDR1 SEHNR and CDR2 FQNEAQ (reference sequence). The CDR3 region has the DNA TGTGCCAGCAGCTGGTCCGTGACCGGGGAGCTGTTTTTT. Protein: CASSWSVTGELFF.

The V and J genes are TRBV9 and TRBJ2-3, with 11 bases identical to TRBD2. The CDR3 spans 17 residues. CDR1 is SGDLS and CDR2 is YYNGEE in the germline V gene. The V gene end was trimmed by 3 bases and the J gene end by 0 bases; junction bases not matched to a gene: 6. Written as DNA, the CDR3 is TGTGCCAGCAGCGAACTTAGCGGGAGGGTAAGCACAGATACGCAGTATTTT. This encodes CASSELSGRVSTDTQYF. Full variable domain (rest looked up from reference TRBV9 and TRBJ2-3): DSGVTQTPKHLITATGQRVTLRCSPRSGDLSVYWYQQSLDQGLQFLIQYYNGEERAKGNILERFSAQQFPDLHSELNLSSLELGDSALYFCASSELSGRVSTDTQYFGPGTRLTVL.

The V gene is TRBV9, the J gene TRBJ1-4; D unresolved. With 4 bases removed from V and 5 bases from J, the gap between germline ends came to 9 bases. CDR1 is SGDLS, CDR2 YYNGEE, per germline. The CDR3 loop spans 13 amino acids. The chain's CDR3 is CASSSHSNEKLFF. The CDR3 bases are TGTGCCAGCAGCAGCCACTCGAATGAAAAACTGTTTTTT.

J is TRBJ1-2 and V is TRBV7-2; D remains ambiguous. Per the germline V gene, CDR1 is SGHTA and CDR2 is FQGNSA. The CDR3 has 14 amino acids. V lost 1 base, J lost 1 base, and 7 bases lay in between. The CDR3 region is CASSLVDGNYGYTF. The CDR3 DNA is TGTGCCAGCAGCTTAGTAGACGGTAACTATGGCTACACCTTC.

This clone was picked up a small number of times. The CDR3, as DNA: TGTGCCAGCAGCTTAGGAGGAAGCCAGAACTATGGCTACACCTTC. Translation: CASSLGGSQNYGYTF. The V and J genes are TRBV7-9 and TRBJ1-2; D gene ambiguous. Per germline, CDR1 SEHNR and CDR2 FQNEAQ (reference sequence). CDR3 length: 15 residues. Between the trimmed V and J ends, which lost 1 base and 2 bases, there was a span of 11 bases.

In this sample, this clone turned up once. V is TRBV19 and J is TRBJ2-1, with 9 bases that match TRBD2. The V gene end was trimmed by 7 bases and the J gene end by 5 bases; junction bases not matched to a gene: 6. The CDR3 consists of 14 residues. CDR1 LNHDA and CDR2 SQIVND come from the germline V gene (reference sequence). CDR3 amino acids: CASTASGVDNEQFF. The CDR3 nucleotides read TGTGCCAGTACCGCTAGCGGGGTCGACAATGAGCAGTTCTTC. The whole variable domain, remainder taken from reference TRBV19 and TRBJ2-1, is DGGITQSPKYLFRKEGQNVTLSCEQNLNHDAMYWYRQDPGQGLRLIYYSQIVNDFQKGDIAEGYSVSREKKESFPLTVTSAQKNPTAFYLCASTASGVDNEQFFGPGTRLTVL.

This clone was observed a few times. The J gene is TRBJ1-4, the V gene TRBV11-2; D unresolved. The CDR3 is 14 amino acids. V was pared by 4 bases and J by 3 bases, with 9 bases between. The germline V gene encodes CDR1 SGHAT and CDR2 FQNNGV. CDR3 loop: CASSSGIANEKLFF. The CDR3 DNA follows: TGTGCCAGCAGCTCTGGTATAGCTAATGAAAAACTGTTTTTT.